The rows below give T cell receptor beta chains drawn from one sample of a study of blood T cell repertoires in COVID-19. This table comes from immunoSEQ multiplex PCR, and its TCRdb copy is limited to in-frame clones, with some not included. The sample yields about 280,000 clones, 90% seen once. Specimen: PBMCs or T cells enriched from blood (not recorded which). These receptors were taken from a woman aged 18-29 years with acute COVID-19. The CDR3 runs from the conserved cysteine through the conserved F or W.

TRBJ2-7	TRBV5-1	CASSFTGTSGRSYNYEQYF
TRBJ1-5	TRBV11-2	CASSSRGEGNQPQHF
TRBJ1-1	TRBV6-1	CASSDFPLQLNTEAFF
TRBJ2-7	TRBV5-4	CASSSGLYSYEQYF
TRBJ2-3	TRBV4-1	CASSLGLAGDTQYF
TRBJ2-1	TRBV19	CASSIVTSGRHEQFF
TRBJ2-5	TRBV6-5	CASGRVIETQYF
TRBJ1-2	TRBV5-4	CASSLAGKSLGGYTF
TRBJ2-7	TRBV29-1	CSVEDRTSGTYEQYF
TRBJ2-1	TRBV28	CASSFGLPTGEQFF
TRBJ1-1	TRBV5-1	CASSLRGHGEAFF
TRBJ2-7	TRBV2	CASSEGTGSYEQYF
TRBJ2-7	TRBV4-1	CASSQIAGGKSDEQYF
TRBJ2-1	TRBV5-1	CASSSRGLAGAYNEQFF
TRBJ2-5	TRBV5-1	CASSLKGLQETQYF
TRBJ2-1	TRBV5-1	CASSQVQGQAYNEQFF
TRBJ2-7	TRBV11-2	CASSLAIGLAGVYEQYF
TRBJ1-3	TRBV9	CASSVGSSGNTIYF
TRBJ1-1	TRBV7-3	CASSGRGWTEAFF
TRBJ2-7	TRBV29-1	CSVEKSGRVVNEQYF
TRBJ1-2	TRBV27	CASRPGGQGFGGYTF
TRBJ2-1	TRBV4-3	CASSPHGDYETNEQFF
TRBJ1-3	TRBV6-5	CASSQVHSGNTIYF
TRBJ2-1	TRBV13	CASSLMTSGTNEQFF
TRBJ1-2	TRBV27	CASTGRGNYGYTF
TRBJ1-3	TRBV5-1	CASSFGQGGNTIYF
TRBJ1-2	TRBV5-8	CASKPESISSLTNYGYTF
TRBJ1-5	TRBV10-3	CAISVGDSIGGNQPQHF
TRBJ1-6	TRBV6-5	CASSYSRQGRNSPLHF
TRBJ1-1	TRBV7-9	CASSSNIQGAGTEAFF
TRBJ2-7	TRBV19	CASSIGRQGYEQYF
TRBJ2-1	TRBV5-1	CASSLQGRGYNEQFF
TRBJ1-1	TRBV3-1/TRBV3-2	CASSQSALNTEAFF
TRBJ2-7	TRBV5-4	CASSLPSWGGRANEQYF
TRBJ1-6	TRBV27	CASTATGRSYNSPLHF
TRBJ1-1	TRBV28	CASSSRGLNTEAFF
TRBJ1-4	TRBV6-5	CASSLYRATNEKLFF
TRBJ2-1	TRBV24-1	CATSAGGAHEQFF
TRBJ1-1	TRBV30	CAWSVLRTEAFF
TRBJ2-7	TRBV4-3	CASSQDRAGGPYEQYF
TRBJ2-1	TRBV24-1	CATSDKTSGETYNEQFF
TRBJ2-5	TRBV19	CASSISSSGETQYF
TRBJ1-6	TRBV2	CASSEPGQGNSPLHF
TRBJ2-3	TRBV5-6	CASSKDFSGTQYF
TRBJ2-1	TRBV7-3	CASRLAGGDNEQFF
TRBJ2-7	TRBV30	CAWSLEVIYEQYF
TRBJ2-5	TRBV5-1	CASSLERGGETQYF
TRBJ2-1	TRBV5-1	CASSLVVTSGNPYNEQFF
TRBJ1-5	TRBV29-1	CSVVGAGVNQPQHF
TRBJ2-1	TRBV4-2	CASSQVELAGGEQFF
TRBJ1-2	TRBV23-1	CASSQRADSYGYTF
TRBJ2-3	TRBV18	CASSPRRTGIPSTDTQYF
TRBJ1-2	TRBV6-5	CASSSLQGEVQHGYTF